This T cell receptor (beta chain) is drawn from a study of T cells of healthy individuals. This CDR3 region has 15 residues. Looked up from germline, CDR1 is SGHTA and CDR2 is FQGTGA. The J segment lost 8 bases and the V segment lost 5 bases, leaving 11 bases of the junction unmatched. One entry per CDR3 protein results from TCRdb running MiXCR on the 5' RACE reads. Of about 53,000 distinct CDR3 sequences in the sample, 14% to 15% are singletons; the top ten hold about 15%. This TCR derives from a human donor in good health. The rearrangement uses TRBV7-3 and TRBJ2-7; 11 nucleotides align to TRBD2. CDR3 coding DNA: TGTGCCAGCAGCCAGACTAGCGGGGCACAATGGAAGCAGTACTTC. Translating it yields CASSQTSGAQWKQYF.